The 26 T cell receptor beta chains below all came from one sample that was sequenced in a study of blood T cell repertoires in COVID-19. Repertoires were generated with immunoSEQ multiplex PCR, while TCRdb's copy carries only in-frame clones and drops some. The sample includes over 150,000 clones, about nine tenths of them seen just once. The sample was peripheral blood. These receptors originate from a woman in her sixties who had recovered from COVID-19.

CDR3 sequence: CASSSRGDVLRTQYF. DNA of the CDR3: TGTGCCAGCAGCTCCAGGGGTGACGTCCTGCGGACCCAGTACTTC. The V and J genes are TRBV5-8 and TRBJ2-5; D may be TRBD1 (6 bases). This CDR3 has 15 residues. Trimming shortened V by 3 bases and J by 7 bases, and 19 bases separated the two germline ends. CDR1 SGHTS and CDR2 YDEGEE come from the germline V gene.

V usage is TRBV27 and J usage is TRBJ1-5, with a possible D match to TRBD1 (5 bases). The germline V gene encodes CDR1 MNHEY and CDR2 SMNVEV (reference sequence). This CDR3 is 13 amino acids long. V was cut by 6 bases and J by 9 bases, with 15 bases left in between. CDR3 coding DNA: TGTGCCAGCAGACAGGTTGGTGGCAGGCCCCAGCATTTT. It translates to CASRQVGGRPQHF.

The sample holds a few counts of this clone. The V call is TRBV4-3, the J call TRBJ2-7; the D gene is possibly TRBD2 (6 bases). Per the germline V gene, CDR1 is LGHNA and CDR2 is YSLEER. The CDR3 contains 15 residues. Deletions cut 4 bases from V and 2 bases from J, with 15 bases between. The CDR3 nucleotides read TGCGCCAGCAGCCGAGTATACGGGAGCCCCTACGAGCAGTACTTC. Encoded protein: CASSRVYGSPYEQYF.

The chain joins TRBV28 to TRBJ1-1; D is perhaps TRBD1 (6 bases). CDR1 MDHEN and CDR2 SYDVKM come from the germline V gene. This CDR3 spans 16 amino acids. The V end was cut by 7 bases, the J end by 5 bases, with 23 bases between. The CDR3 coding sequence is TGTGCCAGCATTTCCCTCCCCGGCAGGGGAGGGACTGAAGCTTTCTTT. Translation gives CASISLPGRGGTEAFF. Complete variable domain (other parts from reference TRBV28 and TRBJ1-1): DVKVTQSSRYLVKRTGEKVFLECVQDMDHENMFWYRQDPGLGLRLIYFSYDVKMKEKGDIPEGYSVSREKKERFSLILESASTNQTSMYLCASISLPGRGGTEAFFGQGTRLTVV.

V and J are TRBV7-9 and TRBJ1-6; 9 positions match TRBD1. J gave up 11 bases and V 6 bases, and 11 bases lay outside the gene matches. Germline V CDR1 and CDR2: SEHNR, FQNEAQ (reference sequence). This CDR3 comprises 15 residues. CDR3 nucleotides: TGTGCCAGCAGACCACAGGGGGCAGGATCGGCACCCCTCCACTTT. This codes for CASRPQGAGSAPLHF.

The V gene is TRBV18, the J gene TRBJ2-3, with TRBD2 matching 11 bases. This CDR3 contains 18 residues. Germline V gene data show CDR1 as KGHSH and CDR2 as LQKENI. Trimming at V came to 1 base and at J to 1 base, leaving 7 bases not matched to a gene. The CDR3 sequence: CASSPREGTSGRTDTQYF. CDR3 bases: TGTGCCAGCTCACCACGGGAGGGGACTAGCGGTCGCACAGATACGCAGTATTTT.

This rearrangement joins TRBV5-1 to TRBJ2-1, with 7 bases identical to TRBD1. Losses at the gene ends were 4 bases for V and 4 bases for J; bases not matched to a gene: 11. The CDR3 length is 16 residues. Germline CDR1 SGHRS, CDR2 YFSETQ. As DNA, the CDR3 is TGCGCCAGCAGCCCCGCCAAGGGACAGATATACAATGAGCAGTTCTTC. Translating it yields CASSPAKGQIYNEQFF.

The CDR3 DNA reads TGTGCCAGTAGTAGCGCGGTCGGCACTGAAGCTTTCTTT. It yields the protein CASSSAVGTEAFF. The chain employs TRBV19 and TRBJ1-1, with D unresolved. Deletions cut 4 bases from V and 4 bases from J, with 10 bases between. The CDR3 sequence is 13 residues long. CDR1 LNHDA and CDR2 SQIVND come from the germline V gene (reference sequence).

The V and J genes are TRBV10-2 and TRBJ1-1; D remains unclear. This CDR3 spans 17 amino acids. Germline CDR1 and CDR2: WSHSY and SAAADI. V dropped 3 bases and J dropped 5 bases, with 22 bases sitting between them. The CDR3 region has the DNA TGCGCCAGCAGTGAAAATACGGGAGGATTGAGGAGGACTGAAGCTTTCTTT. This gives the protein CASSENTGGLRRTEAFF.

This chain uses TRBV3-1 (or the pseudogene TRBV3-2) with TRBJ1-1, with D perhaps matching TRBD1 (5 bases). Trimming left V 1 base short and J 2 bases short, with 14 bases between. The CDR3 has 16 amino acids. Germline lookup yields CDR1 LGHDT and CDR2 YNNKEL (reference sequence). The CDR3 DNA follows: TGTGCCAGCAGCCAAGCCGCCCGGGGGGGAAACACTGAAGCTTTCTTT. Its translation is CASSQAARGGNTEAFF.

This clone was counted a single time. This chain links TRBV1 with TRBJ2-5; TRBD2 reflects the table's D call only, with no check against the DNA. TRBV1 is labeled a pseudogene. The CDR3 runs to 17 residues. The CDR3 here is CTSSQGAGLEILETQYF. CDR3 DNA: TGCACCAGCAGCCAAGGGGCAGGACTCGAGATCCTAGAGACCCAGTACTTC.

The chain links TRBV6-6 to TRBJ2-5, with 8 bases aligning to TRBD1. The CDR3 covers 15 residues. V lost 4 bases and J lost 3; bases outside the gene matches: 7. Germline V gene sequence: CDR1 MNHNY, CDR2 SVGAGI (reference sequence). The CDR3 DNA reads TGTGCCAGCAGTTTGCCGGACAGGGCGAAAGAGACCCAGTACTTC. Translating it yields CASSLPDRAKETQYF.

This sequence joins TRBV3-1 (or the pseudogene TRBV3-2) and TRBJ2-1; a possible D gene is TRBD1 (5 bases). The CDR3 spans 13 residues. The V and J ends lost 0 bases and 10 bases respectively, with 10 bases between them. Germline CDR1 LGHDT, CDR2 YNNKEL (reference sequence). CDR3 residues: CASSQDREREQFF. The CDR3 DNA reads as TGTGCCAGCAGCCAAGACAGGGAACGGGAGCAGTTCTTC.

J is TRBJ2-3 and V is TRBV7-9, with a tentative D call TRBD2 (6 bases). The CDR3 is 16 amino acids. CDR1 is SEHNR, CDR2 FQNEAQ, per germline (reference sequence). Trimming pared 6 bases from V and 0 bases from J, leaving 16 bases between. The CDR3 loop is CASRTFQAGSTDTQYF. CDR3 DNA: TGTGCCAGCAGAACCTTTCAGGCGGGGAGCACAGATACGCAGTATTTT.

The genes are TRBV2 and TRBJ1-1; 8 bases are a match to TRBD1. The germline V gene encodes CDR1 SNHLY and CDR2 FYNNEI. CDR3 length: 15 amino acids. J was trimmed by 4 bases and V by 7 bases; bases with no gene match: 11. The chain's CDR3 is CASISTGVKGTEAFF. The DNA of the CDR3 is TGTGCCAGCATATCGACAGGGGTAAAAGGCACTGAAGCTTTCTTT.

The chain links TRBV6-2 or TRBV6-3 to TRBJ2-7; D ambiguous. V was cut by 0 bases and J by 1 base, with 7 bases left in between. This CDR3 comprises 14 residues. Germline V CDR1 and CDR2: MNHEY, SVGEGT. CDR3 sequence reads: CASSYSTVSYEQYF. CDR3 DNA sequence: TGTGCCAGCAGTTACTCCACAGTGTCCTACGAGCAGTACTTC.

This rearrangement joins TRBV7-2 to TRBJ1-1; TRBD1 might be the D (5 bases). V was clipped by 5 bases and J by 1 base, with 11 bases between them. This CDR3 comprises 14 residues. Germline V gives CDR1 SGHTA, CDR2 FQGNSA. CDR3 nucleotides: TGTGCCAGCAGCCCCCAAAGGGGGAACACTGAAGCTTTCTTT. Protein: CASSPQRGNTEAFF.

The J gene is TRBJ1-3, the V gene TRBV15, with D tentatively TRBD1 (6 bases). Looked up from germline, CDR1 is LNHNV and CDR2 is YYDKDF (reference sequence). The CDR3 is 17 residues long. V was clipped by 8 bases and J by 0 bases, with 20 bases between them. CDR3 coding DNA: TGTGCCACCCAGGGGCAGGGGTATCAATTCTCTGGAAACACCATATATTTT. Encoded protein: CATQGQGYQFSGNTIYF.

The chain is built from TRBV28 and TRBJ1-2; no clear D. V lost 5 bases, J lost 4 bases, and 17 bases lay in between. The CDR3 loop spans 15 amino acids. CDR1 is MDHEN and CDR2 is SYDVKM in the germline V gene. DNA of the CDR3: TGTGCCAGCAGTAACCCGGGTAAGGTGGCCTATGGCTACACCTTC. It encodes CASSNPGKVAYGYTF.

The DNA of the CDR3 is TGTGCCAGCAGCCGAGGACAGGGTAGCCAGGGGGGGCAGTTCTTC. Residues: CASSRGQGSQGGQFF. The chain employs TRBV7-9 and TRBJ2-1; 8 bases align to TRBD1. Looked up from germline, CDR1 is SEHNR and CDR2 is FQNEAQ (reference sequence). This CDR3 is 15 amino acids long. With 5 bases clipped from V and 12 bases from J, the junction kept 15 bases outside the gene matches.

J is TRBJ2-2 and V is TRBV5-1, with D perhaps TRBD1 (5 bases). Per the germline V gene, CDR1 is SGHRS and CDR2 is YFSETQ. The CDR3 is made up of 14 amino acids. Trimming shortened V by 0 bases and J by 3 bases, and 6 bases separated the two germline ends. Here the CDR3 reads CASSLGRDTGELFF. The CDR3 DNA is TGCGCCAGCAGCTTGGGCAGGGACACCGGGGAGCTGTTTTTT.

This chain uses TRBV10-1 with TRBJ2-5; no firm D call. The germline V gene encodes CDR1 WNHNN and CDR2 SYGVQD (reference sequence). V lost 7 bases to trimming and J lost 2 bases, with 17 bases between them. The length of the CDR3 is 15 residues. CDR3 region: CASTRSSPQQETQYF. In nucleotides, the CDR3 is TGCGCCAGCACTCGTTCGAGCCCCCAACAAGAGACCCAGTACTTC.

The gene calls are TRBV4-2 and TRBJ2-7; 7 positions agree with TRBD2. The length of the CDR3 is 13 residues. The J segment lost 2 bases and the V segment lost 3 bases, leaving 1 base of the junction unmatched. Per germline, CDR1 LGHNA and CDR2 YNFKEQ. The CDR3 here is CASSQGGTYEQYF. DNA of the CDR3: TGTGCCAGCAGCCAGGGGGGGACCTACGAGCAGTACTTC.

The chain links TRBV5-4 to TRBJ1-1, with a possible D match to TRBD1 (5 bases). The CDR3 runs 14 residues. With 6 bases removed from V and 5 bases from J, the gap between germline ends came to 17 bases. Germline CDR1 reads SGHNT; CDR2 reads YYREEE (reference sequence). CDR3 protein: CASIQTQGRTEAFF. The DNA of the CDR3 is TGTGCCAGCATCCAAACCCAGGGAAGGACTGAAGCTTTCTTT.

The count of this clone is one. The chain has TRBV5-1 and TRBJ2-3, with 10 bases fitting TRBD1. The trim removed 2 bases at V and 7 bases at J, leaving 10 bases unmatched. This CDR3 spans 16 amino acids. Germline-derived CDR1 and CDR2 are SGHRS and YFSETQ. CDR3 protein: CASSLDSGQGSHTQYF. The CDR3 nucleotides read TGCGCCAGCAGCTTAGATTCGGGACAGGGGTCACATACGCAGTATTTT. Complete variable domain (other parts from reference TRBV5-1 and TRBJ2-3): KAGVTQTPRYLIKTRGQQVTLSCSPISGHRSVSWYQQTPGQGLQFLFEYFSETQRNKGNFPGRFSGRQFSNSRSEMNVSTLELGDSALYLCASSLDSGQGSHTQYFGPGTRLTVL.

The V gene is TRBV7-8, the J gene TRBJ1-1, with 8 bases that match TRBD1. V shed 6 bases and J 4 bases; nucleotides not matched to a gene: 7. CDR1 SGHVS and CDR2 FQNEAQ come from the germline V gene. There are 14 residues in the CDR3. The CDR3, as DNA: TGTGCCAGCAGTGATACAGGGGGAGCCACTGAAGCTTTCTTT. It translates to CASSDTGGATEAFF.